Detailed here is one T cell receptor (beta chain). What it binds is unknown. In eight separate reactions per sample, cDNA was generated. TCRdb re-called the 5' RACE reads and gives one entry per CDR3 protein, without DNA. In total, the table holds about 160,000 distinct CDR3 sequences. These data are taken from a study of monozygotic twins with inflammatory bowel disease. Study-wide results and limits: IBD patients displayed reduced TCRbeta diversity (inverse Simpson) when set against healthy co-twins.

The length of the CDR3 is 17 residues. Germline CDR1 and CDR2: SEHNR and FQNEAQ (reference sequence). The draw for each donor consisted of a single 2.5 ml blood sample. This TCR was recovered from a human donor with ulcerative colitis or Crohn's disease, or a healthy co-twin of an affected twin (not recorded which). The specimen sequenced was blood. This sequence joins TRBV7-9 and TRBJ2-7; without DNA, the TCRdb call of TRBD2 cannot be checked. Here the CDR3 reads CASSLDLRLAGEGEQYF.